The next 9 T cell receptor beta chains were all read from a single sample in a study of spatial heterogeneity in lung cancer. TCRdb analysed the 5' RACE reads with MiXCR anew, one entry per CDR3 protein. The sample shows about 15,000 distinct CDR3 sequences, around 7.8% of them seen only once. As to time point: sample taken at primary tumor resection. Study-level results: Tracking of tumor mutation counts was seen in expanded intratumoral alpha and beta TCR counts.

Antigens of these TCRs are unknown. The starting material was lung tumor tissue, obtained at surgery. Source of these receptors: a male donor with early-stage non-small cell lung cancer.

This clonotype is judged medium-sized (0.01 to 0.1%). This chain connects TRBV27 to TRBJ2-1, with TRBD1 matching over 8 bases. V trimming: 1 base; J trimming: 2 bases; junction bases outside the gene matches: 4. Germline CDR1 and CDR2: MNHEY and SMNVEV (reference sequence). This CDR3 contains 16 residues. This chain's CDR3 is CASSLFGTGTYNEQFF. Here the CDR3 DNA reads TGTGCCAGCAGTTTATTTGGGACAGGAACCTACAATGAGCAGTTCTTC.

The rearrangement joins TRBV7-1 to TRBJ1-5; the D is unclear. TRBV7-1 has ORF status, its function being uncertain. The germline V and J ends were trimmed by 3 bases and 7 bases, with 13 bases remaining between them. CDR3 length: 14 residues. Here the CDR3 DNA reads TGTGCCAGCAGCTCCTTTCGAGTCGGACAGCCCCAGCATTTT. It yields the protein CASSSFRVGQPQHF.

The chain is built from TRBV10-2 and TRBJ2-1; D might be TRBD2 (5 bases). V lost 5 bases to trimming and J lost 1 base, with 6 bases between them. Germline assignment: CDR1 WSHSY and CDR2 SAAADI. The CDR3 totals 13 residues. The CDR3, as DNA: TGCGCCAGCAGTCCGGGATCCTACAATGAGCAGTTCTTC. Amino acids: CASSPGSYNEQFF.

This chain connects TRBV20-1 to TRBJ2-1; 10 bases line up with TRBD2. Unmatched junction bases numbered 11, after V lost 3 bases and J lost 9 bases. This CDR3 spans 15 amino acids. Germline assignment: CDR1 DFQATT and CDR2 SNEGSKA (reference sequence). The CDR3 nucleotides are TGCAGTGCTAGTCCCCCTAGCGGGAGAATTGGTGAGCAGTTCTTC. Translation: CSASPPSGRIGEQFF.

This clonotype came up many times. J is TRBJ2-2 and V is TRBV24-1; 9 bases agree with TRBD2. The germline V gene has CDR1 KGHDR and CDR2 SFDVKD. The CDR3 is made up of 16 amino acids. The junction had 8 bases not matched to a gene; V was cut back by 3 bases and J by 7 bases. The CDR3 spells CATSDDSGGHGGELFF. CDR3 bases: TGTGCCACCAGTGATGATAGCGGGGGCCATGGCGGGGAGCTGTTTTTT.

The chain carries TRBV13 and TRBJ2-3, with D possibly TRBD1 on 6 matching bases. Germline CDR1 and CDR2: PRHDT and FYEKMQ (reference sequence). The CDR3 length is 15 residues. V was clipped by 2 bases and J by 2 bases, with 11 bases between them. The DNA for the CDR3 is TGTGCCAGCAGCTTAAGAGGGGACAACACAGATACGCAGTATTTT. This encodes CASSLRGDNTDTQYF.

This clonotype was found a few times. The chain is built from TRBV29-1 and TRBJ1-1; possible D gene TRBD1, 5 bases. Trimming left V 7 bases short and J 1 base short, with 13 bases between. Germline V gene sequence: CDR1 SQVTM, CDR2 ANQGSEA. The CDR3 length is 13 residues. The CDR3 loop reads CSARTSGNTEAFF. For the CDR3, the DNA is TGCAGCGCCCGGACATCGGGGAACACTGAAGCTTTCTTT.

A few counts support this clonotype. The rearrangement joins TRBV29-1 to TRBJ2-6; no definite D call. The V and J ends lost 4 bases and 1 base respectively, with 8 bases between them. This CDR3 is built from 14 residues. Germline V CDR1 and CDR2: SQVTM, ANQGSEA. Here the CDR3 reads CSVGMTSGANVLTF. CDR3 nucleotide sequence: TGCAGCGTTGGAATGACTTCTGGGGCCAACGTCCTGACTTTC.

This clonotype was seen repeatedly, ten times or more. This chain uses TRBV6-5 with TRBJ1-1, with D uncertain. There are 13 residues in the CDR3. V dropped 2 bases and J dropped 8 bases, with 12 bases sitting between them. CDR1 MNHEY and CDR2 SVGAGI come from the germline V gene. The CDR3 loop is CASSYPGRVEAFF. As DNA, the CDR3 is TGTGCCAGCAGTTACCCCGGGAGGGTCGAAGCTTTCTTT.